The 21 T cell receptor beta chains given below trace back to one sample, sequenced in a study of early T cells in non-severe SARS-CoV-2 infection. TCRdb fed the 5' RACE reads into MiXCR, producing one record per CDR3 protein. Among about 70,000 distinct CDR3 sequences listed, roughly 15% were seen once. Here the sequenced sample was whole blood, taken at baseline. These receptors were collected from an adult who was a healthcare worker with PCR-confirmed SARS-CoV-2 infection or an uninfected control (not recorded which).

This clonotype occurred many times. This chain joins TRBV20-1 and TRBJ1-2, with D unclear. The germline gives CDR1 DFQATT, CDR2 SNEGSKA (reference sequence). The CDR3 loop spans 11 amino acids. Trimming removed 7 bases at V and 3 bases at J, with 9 bases between. CDR3 in DNA: TGCAGTGTTTACTTCCACTATGGCTACACCTTC. Translation gives CSVYFHYGYTF.

This clonotype was recorded at least ten times. The gene calls are TRBV18 and TRBJ1-5; the match to TRBD1 covers 7 bases. Per the germline V gene, CDR1 is KGHSH and CDR2 is LQKENI. CDR3 length: 16 amino acids. After removal of 4 bases from V and 8 bases from J, the junction contained 14 bases not matched to a gene. This CDR3 is CASSLGTGVPYKPQHF. The CDR3, as DNA: TGTGCCAGCTCACTTGGAACAGGGGTCCCTTATAAGCCCCAGCATTTT. Based on the CDR3 plus reference TRBV18 and TRBJ1-5, the full variable domain is NAGVMQNPRHLVRRRGQEARLRCSPMKGHSHVYWYRQLPEEGLKFMVYLQKENIIDESGMPKERFSAEFPKEGPSILRIQQVVRGDSAAYFCASSLGTGVPYKPQHFGDGTRLSIL.

This sequence joins TRBV3-1 and TRBJ2-7; D unresolved. V shed 0 bases and J shed 6 bases, with 9 bases lying between them. Germline loops: CDR1 LGHDT, CDR2 YNNKEL (reference sequence). CDR3 size: 13 residues. The CDR3 DNA is TGTGCCAGCAGCCAAGACGTGGAATCCGAGCAGTACTTC. Encoded protein: CASSQDVESEQYF.

The CDR3 sequence: CASSSAGTGDTQYF. The DNA for the CDR3 is TGCGCCAGCAGCTCGGCGGGGACAGGAGATACGCAGTATTTT. The genes are TRBV5-1 and TRBJ2-3, with TRBD1 identical over 8 bases. Per the germline V gene, CDR1 is SGHRS and CDR2 is YFSETQ. The CDR3 extends over 14 amino acids. V trimming: 3 bases; J trimming: 5 bases; junction bases outside the gene matches: 5.

Many counts were recorded for this clonotype. The chain couples TRBV27 to TRBJ1-5; D uncertain. The CDR3 sequence is 12 residues long. Germline CDR1 reads MNHEY; CDR2 reads SMNVEV (reference sequence). The ends were cut back, 2 bases at V and 7 bases at J, with 6 bases in the middle. CDR3 loop: CASSLAGQPQHF. DNA of the CDR3: TGTGCCAGCAGTTTAGCGGGACAGCCCCAGCATTTT.

This clonotype was detected ten times or more. The rearrangement joins TRBV14 to TRBJ2-3, with TRBD2 matching 9 bases. Germline CDR1 and CDR2: SGHDN and FVKESK. The CDR3 is made up of 15 amino acids. V dropped 2 bases and J dropped 2; count of bases not matched to a gene: 2. In DNA, the CDR3 is TGTGCCAGCAGCCAACTAGCGGGGATCACAGATACGCAGTATTTT. Translating it yields CASSQLAGITDTQYF.

This clonotype occurred once. V is TRBV20-1 and J is TRBJ2-7, with 11 positions matching TRBD2. V lost 6 bases and J lost 1; bases outside the gene matches: 5. From germline, CDR1 is DFQATT and CDR2 SNEGSKA (reference sequence). There are 14 residues in the CDR3. Here the CDR3 reads CSALAGGGSYEQYF. The CDR3 nucleotides read TGCAGTGCCCTAGCGGGAGGCGGATCCTACGAGCAGTACTTC.

The J gene is TRBJ1-2, the V gene TRBV2, with TRBD1 identical over 7 bases. J gave up 4 bases and V 6 bases, and 14 bases lay outside the gene matches. Germline CDR1 SNHLY, CDR2 FYNNEI. The CDR3 runs to 16 residues. The CDR3 here is CASRPDRSRMGYGYTF. Written as DNA, the CDR3 is TGTGCCAGCAGGCCGGACAGGAGCCGTATGGGCTATGGCTACACCTTC.

The chain joins TRBV11-2 to TRBJ2-5; 10 positions agree with TRBD1. V lost 5 bases and J lost 5; bases outside the gene matches: 8. The germline V gene has CDR1 SGHAT and CDR2 FQNNGV. The CDR3 has 15 amino acids. Here the CDR3 reads CASSLGQGSRETQYF. The CDR3 region has the DNA TGTGCCAGCAGCCTGGGACAGGGGTCGAGGGAGACCCAGTACTTC.

This clonotype was detected many times. The chain has TRBV7-9 and TRBJ2-7; 8 bases align to TRBD1. From germline, CDR1 is SEHNR and CDR2 FQNEAQ (reference sequence). CDR3 length equals 12 residues. With 4 bases clipped from V and 5 bases from J, the junction kept 1 base outside the gene matches. This chain's CDR3 is CASSSTGDEQYF. The CDR3 region has the DNA TGTGCCAGCAGCTCGACAGGGGACGAGCAGTACTTC.

The CDR3 loop reads CASSLWGTASTDTQYF. CDR3 DNA: TGTGCCAGCAGCTTGTGGGGGACGGCCAGCACAGATACGCAGTATTTT. V usage is TRBV5-4 and J usage is TRBJ2-3, with D perhaps being TRBD1 or TRBD2 (5 bases each). The CDR3 covers 16 residues. The V gene's germline CDR1 is SGHNT and CDR2 YYREEE (reference sequence). The V gene lost 1 base and the J gene lost 0 bases, with 12 bases spanning the gap.

CDR3 loop: CASSRGVGDEQFF. CDR3 sequence (DNA): TGTGCCAGCAGCCGAGGGGTCGGGGATGAGCAGTTCTTC. This chain joins TRBV7-9 and TRBJ2-1, with D tentatively TRBD1 or TRBD2 (5 bases each). Germline V gives CDR1 SEHNR, CDR2 FQNEAQ (reference sequence). This CDR3 is built from 13 residues. V was trimmed by 5 bases and J by 8 bases, leaving 13 bases between them.

This clonotype was seen only a few times. V is TRBV3-1 and J is TRBJ2-7; D is unresolved. The CDR3 has 17 amino acids. Trimming took 1 base from V and 5 from J, leaving 21 bases between them. From germline, CDR1 is LGHDT and CDR2 YNNKEL (reference sequence). This CDR3 reads CASSQVLSTGPPHEQYF. The CDR3 DNA follows: TGTGCCAGCAGCCAAGTACTAAGTACTGGCCCGCCCCACGAGCAGTACTTC.

This clonotype was observed a few times. The chain is built from TRBV5-4 and TRBJ1-6; D is unresolved. V was pared by 0 bases and J by 7 bases, with 8 bases between. The CDR3 runs 14 residues. Germline CDR1 SGHNT, CDR2 YYREEE (reference sequence). The CDR3 region is CASSLERLNSPLHF. The CDR3 coding sequence is TGTGCCAGCAGCTTGGAACGGTTAAATTCACCCCTCCACTTT.

V usage is TRBV27 and J usage is TRBJ2-1; no definite D call. The length of the CDR3 is 12 residues. Germline assignment: CDR1 MNHEY and CDR2 SMNVEV (reference sequence). The ends were cut back, 6 bases at V and 8 bases at J, with 11 bases in the middle. The CDR3 here is CASRGSNHEQFF. CDR3 sequence (DNA): TGTGCCAGCAGGGGAAGTAACCATGAGCAGTTCTTC.

This clonotype was counted many times. CDR3 region: CASSRAPLGEQFF. In nucleotides, the CDR3 is TGTGCCAGCAGTAGGGCGCCACTAGGGGAGCAGTTCTTC. The chain has TRBV7-3 and TRBJ2-1; D is perhaps TRBD2 (5 bases). Germline lookup yields CDR1 SGHTA and CDR2 FQGTGA. The CDR3 covers 13 residues. Trimming left V 6 bases short and J 10 bases short, with 16 bases between.

This clonotype was seen only a few times. The genes are TRBV12-3 or TRBV12-4 and TRBJ2-3; 7 bases agree with TRBD1. This CDR3 region has 14 residues. Trimming took 6 bases from V and 3 from J; bases not matched to a gene: 6. CDR3 DNA: TGTGCCAGCAGGCCGGGACAGCATACAGATACGCAGTATTTT. Translation gives CASRPGQHTDTQYF.

The V call is TRBV20-1, the J call TRBJ2-7; TRBD2 matches at 11 bases. Germline CDR1 and CDR2: DFQATT and SNEGSKA (reference sequence). V lost 6 bases to trimming and J lost 3 bases; unmatched junction nucleotides: 1. CDR3 length: 12 residues. The CDR3 bases are TGCAGTGCGACTAGCGGGAACTACGAGCAGTACTTC. This codes for CSATSGNYEQYF.

This clonotype was counted a few times. The rearrangement uses TRBV20-1 and TRBJ2-2, with D possibly being TRBD2 (6 bases). Germline CDR1 reads DFQATT; CDR2 reads SNEGSKA (reference sequence). The CDR3 runs to 14 residues. Trimming left V 1 base short and J 4 bases short, with 10 bases between. The CDR3 bases are TGCAGTGCTAGAGCCGGCGGGACCACCGGGGAGCTGTTTTTT. Its protein product is CSARAGGTTGELFF.

The V and J genes are TRBV27 and TRBJ2-1; 9 bases line up with TRBD2. With 2 bases clipped from V and 0 bases from J, the junction kept 5 bases outside the gene matches. Germline V gene data show CDR1 as MNHEY and CDR2 as SMNVEV (reference sequence). The CDR3 sequence is 17 residues long. The CDR3 loop reads CASSLRVSGSSYNEQFF. DNA for the CDR3: TGTGCCAGCAGTTTAAGGGTTAGCGGGAGCTCCTACAATGAGCAGTTCTTC.

This chain links TRBV7-8 with TRBJ2-3, with 13 bases fitting TRBD2. V was pared by 3 bases and J by 6 bases, with 6 bases of the junction left unmatched. The length of the CDR3 is 16 residues. Germline values: CDR1 SGHVS, CDR2 FQNEAQ. For the CDR3, the DNA is TGTGCCAGCAGCTTCCGACTAGCGGGAGGTTTTGATACGCAGTATTTT. Amino acid sequence: CASSFRLAGGFDTQYF.